The 31 T cell receptor beta chains below all came from one sample that was sequenced in a study of CD8 T cells in Susac syndrome. RNA, at about 0.5 to 1 ug, was reverse transcribed with random hexamers. TCRdb ran MiXCR on the immunoSEQ multiplex PCR reads and lists one entry per CDR3 protein. This sample has under 550,000 distinct CDR3 sequences, with approximately 89% found just once. The source material was CD8+ T cells from PBMCs. The receptors stem from a human donor with multiple sclerosis.

The chain recombines TRBV5-1 with TRBJ2-4; a weak D match, TRBD2 (6 bases). Germline V lookup: CDR1 SGHRS, CDR2 YFSETQ. V lost 0 bases and J 1 base, leaving 14 bases between the germline ends. The CDR3 is made up of 17 amino acids. The CDR3 here is CASSLGRLESAKNIQYF. The CDR3 DNA reads TGCGCCAGCAGCTTGGGGAGACTAGAGTCGGCCAAAAACATTCAGTACTTC.

This chain links TRBV6-1 with TRBJ2-3, with 10 bases identical to TRBD2. Germline CDR1 MNHNS, CDR2 SASEGT. V lost 1 base, J lost 6 bases, and 16 bases stayed unmatched. This CDR3 has 19 amino acids. The CDR3 loop is CASSEGTGAGGNPWDTQYF. The CDR3 coding sequence is TGTGCCAGCAGTGAAGGAACCGGAGCGGGGGGGAACCCTTGGGATACGCAGTATTTT.

The chain is built from TRBV19 and TRBJ1-2; no definite D call. Germline CDR1 and CDR2: LNHDA and SQIVND (reference sequence). V lost 8 bases and J lost 4, with 11 bases in between. This CDR3 region has 12 residues. The CDR3 region has the DNA TGTGCCAGTTCTAACAGTGCCTATGGCTACACCTTC. Encoded protein: CASSNSAYGYTF.

The V gene is TRBV30, the J gene TRBJ2-7; 15 bases map to TRBD2. V was pared by 3 bases and J by 2 bases, with 5 bases of the junction left unmatched. Germline loops: CDR1 GTSNPN, CDR2 SVGIG (reference sequence). The CDR3 has 16 amino acids. CDR3 sequence reads: CAWSGLAGGKTYEQYF. CDR3 DNA sequence: TGTGCCTGGAGCGGACTAGCGGGGGGGAAAACCTACGAGCAGTACTTC.

J is TRBJ2-5 and V is TRBV28; TRBD1 matches at 8 bases. This CDR3 is built from 15 residues. The germline V gene encodes CDR1 MDHEN and CDR2 SYDVKM. With 6 bases clipped from V and 3 bases from J, the junction kept 9 bases outside the gene matches. CDR3 protein: CASRARDRWEETQYF. The CDR3 region has the DNA TGTGCCAGCAGGGCCCGGGACAGGTGGGAAGAGACCCAGTACTTC.

The gene calls are TRBV5-1 and TRBJ2-7, with D possibly matching TRBD1 (6 bases). The CDR3 sequence is 16 residues long. Germline loops: CDR1 SGHRS, CDR2 YFSETQ. Trimming shortened V by 3 bases and J by 0 bases, and 16 bases separated the two germline ends. CDR3 sequence: CASSSVGTGNSYEQYF. Written as DNA, the CDR3 is TGCGCCAGCAGCTCGGTCGGCACAGGGAACTCCTACGAGCAGTACTTC.

The rearrangement uses TRBV6-5 and TRBJ1-1; no clear D gene. The CDR3 runs to 10 residues. Germline V gene lookup returns CDR1 MNHEY and CDR2 SVGAGI. The V gene lost 9 bases and the J gene lost 6 bases, with 8 bases spanning the gap. This chain's CDR3 is CASFGAEAFF. The CDR3 coding sequence is TGTGCCAGTTTTGGGGCTGAAGCTTTCTTT.

The gene calls are TRBV4-1 and TRBJ2-1; D may be TRBD2 (5 bases). The V and J ends lost 8 bases and 0 bases respectively, with 23 bases between them. Germline V lookup: CDR1 MGHRA, CDR2 YSYEKL. The CDR3 has 18 amino acids. The CDR3 region is CASGPYIGLGSSYNEQFF. DNA for the CDR3: TGCGCCAGCGGCCCTTATATCGGACTGGGGAGCTCCTACAATGAGCAGTTCTTC.

V is TRBV27 and J is TRBJ2-3; D is unclear. The CDR3 is made up of 13 amino acids. The germline V and J ends were trimmed by 4 bases and 1 base, with 6 bases remaining between them. CDR1 and CDR2 (germline): MNHEY, SMNVEV (reference sequence). This chain's CDR3 is CASSYGRTDTQYF. The CDR3 nucleotides are TGTGCCAGCAGTTATGGACGCACAGATACGCAGTATTTT.

The chain joins TRBV9 to TRBJ1-1; TRBD1 might be the D (5 bases). The CDR3 is 15 residues long. Germline CDR1 and CDR2: SGDLS and YYNGEE. V lost 3 bases and J lost 1, with 13 bases in between. The CDR3 spells CASSDPGEGNTEAFF. In nucleotides, the CDR3 is TGTGCCAGCAGCGATCCGGGGGAGGGGAACACTGAAGCTTTCTTT. The entire variable domain, with the rest obtained from reference TRBV9 and TRBJ1-1, is as follows: DSGVTQTPKHLITATGQRVTLRCSPRSGDLSVYWYQQSLDQGLQFLIQYYNGEERAKGNILERFSAQQFPDLHSELNLSSLELGDSALYFCASSDPGEGNTEAFFGQGTRLTVV.

The gene calls are TRBV5-8 and TRBJ2-3, with 13 bases fitting TRBD2. V trimming: 4 bases; J trimming: 4 bases; junction bases outside the gene matches: 6. The CDR3 consists of 16 residues. Germline CDR1 reads SGHTS; CDR2 reads YDEGEE. The CDR3 protein is CASSLGLAGVPDTQYF. For the CDR3, the DNA is TGTGCCAGCAGCCTAGGACTAGCGGGAGTCCCAGATACGCAGTATTTT.

The J gene is TRBJ2-3, the V gene TRBV5-4; D is uncertain. Germline assignment: CDR1 SGHNT and CDR2 YYREEE (reference sequence). The CDR3 covers 14 residues. The V and J ends lost 5 bases and 5 bases respectively, with 15 bases between them. The CDR3 reads CASRVFSSVDTQYF. Here the CDR3 DNA reads TGTGCCAGCAGGGTTTTCTCGTCTGTAGATACGCAGTATTTT.

This clonotype was seen a handful of times. This chain connects TRBV6-5 to TRBJ2-1; 8 bases align to TRBD2. The V gene's germline CDR1 is MNHEY and CDR2 SVGAGI. The CDR3 length is 15 residues. V lost 6 bases to trimming and J lost 5 bases; unmatched junction nucleotides: 9. CDR3 residues: CASSLTSGGNNEQFF. The CDR3 bases are TGTGCCAGCAGCTTAACTAGCGGCGGAAACAATGAGCAGTTCTTC.

A remark on this clonotype: At one end, the junction sequence differs from germline, possibly due to a read error. The gene calls are TRBV7-7 and TRBJ1-1; 7 bases match TRBD1. CDR1 SSHAT and CDR2 FNYEAQ come from the germline V gene (reference sequence). This CDR3 has 16 amino acids. DNA for the CDR3: TGTGCTAGCAGCCCAATACAGGGGACTAAGGACACTGAAGCTTTCTTT. This translates into CASSPIQGTKDTEAFF.

This chain links TRBV5-5 with TRBJ2-2, with D possibly matching TRBD1 (6 bases). The CDR3 is made up of 14 amino acids. Deletions cut 3 bases from V and 3 bases from J, with 9 bases between. Germline loops: CDR1 SGHKS, CDR2 YYEKEE (reference sequence). CDR3 region: CASSWTAHTGELFF. The CDR3 bases are TGTGCCAGCAGCTGGACAGCCCACACCGGGGAGCTGTTTTTT.

This clonotype was picked up a small number of times. The rearrangement joins TRBV7-9 to TRBJ2-1, with 11 bases lining up with TRBD1. Germline values: CDR1 SEHNR, CDR2 FQNEAQ (reference sequence). The CDR3 has 15 amino acids. V trimming: 6 bases; J trimming: 9 bases; junction bases outside the gene matches: 10. DNA for the CDR3: TGTGCCAGCAGGTCACCGGGACAGGGGGTGACTGAGCAGTTCTTC. Amino acid sequence: CASRSPGQGVTEQFF.

CDR3 sequence: CAWRNRRETQYF. The CDR3 nucleotides are TGTGCCTGGAGAAACCGGCGGGAGACCCAGTACTTC. The rearrangement links TRBV30 to TRBJ2-5, with D hard to call. The V gene lost 3 bases and the J gene lost 5 bases, with 10 bases spanning the gap. Germline V gene data show CDR1 as GTSNPN and CDR2 as SVGIG (reference sequence). This CDR3 comprises 12 residues.

The J gene is TRBJ2-2, the V gene TRBV15; D may be TRBD2 (6 bases). This CDR3 spans 13 amino acids. The V end was cut by 5 bases, the J end by 6 bases, with 10 bases between. Germline V gene lookup returns CDR1 LNHNV and CDR2 YYDKDF (reference sequence). The CDR3 DNA follows: TGTGCCACCAGCGCCCGGAGGGCCGGGGAGCTGTTTTTT. Translation: CATSARRAGELFF.

This sequence joins TRBV5-4 and TRBJ2-5, with 14 bases aligning to TRBD2. There are 18 residues in the CDR3. The germline gives CDR1 SGHNT, CDR2 YYREEE (reference sequence). The junction had 11 bases not matched to a gene; V was cut back by 2 bases and J by 5 bases. The CDR3 DNA reads TGTGCCAGCAGCTTAGGGACTAGCGGGAGTTTAATGTCTGAGACCCAGTACTTC. It encodes CASSLGTSGSLMSETQYF.

The V call is TRBV3-1, the J call TRBJ2-5, with 9 bases lining up with TRBD1. The CDR3 is made up of 15 amino acids. The germline gives CDR1 LGHDT, CDR2 YNNKEL (reference sequence). Trimming at V came to 3 bases and at J to 2 bases, leaving 4 bases not matched to a gene. CDR3 bases: TGTGCCAGCAGCCATACGGACAGGGGACAAGAGACCCAGTACTTC. Protein sequence: CASSHTDRGQETQYF.

This clonotype was seen a single time. The chain has TRBV9 and TRBJ2-7; D uncertain. Germline values: CDR1 SGDLS, CDR2 YYNGEE. The ends were cut back, 4 bases at V and 6 bases at J, with 17 bases in the middle. The CDR3 spans 14 residues. The CDR3 is CASSSTLDAGEQYF. CDR3 nucleotides: TGTGCCAGCAGCTCGACGTTGGACGCAGGCGAGCAGTACTTC.

This clonotype has just one count. The chain recombines TRBV20-1 with TRBJ2-4; no clear D. Germline CDR1 is DFQATT and CDR2 is SNEGSKA (reference sequence). Trimming removed 3 bases at V and 4 bases at J, with 10 bases between. This CDR3 has 13 residues. In DNA form, the CDR3 reads TGCAGTGCTAGTCTTTCCGGAAAAAACATTCAGTACTTC. Protein sequence: CSASLSGKNIQYF.

This clonotype turned up a few times. The chain couples TRBV6-6 to TRBJ1-2; 7 nucleotides align to TRBD1. The germline CDR1 and CDR2 sequences are MNHNY and SVGAGI (reference sequence). V was pared by 10 bases and J by 10 bases, with 15 bases of the junction left unmatched. This CDR3 contains 13 residues. The CDR3 DNA reads TGTGCCACCAAACCGACAGGGTTAGAGGTCTACACCTTC. Its protein product is CATKPTGLEVYTF.

The table lists this clonotype with a count of one. The rearrangement joins TRBV7-6 to TRBJ2-2; the match to TRBD1 covers 12 bases. Trimming at V came to 2 bases and at J to 6 bases, leaving 4 bases not matched to a gene. The CDR3 sequence is 16 residues long. Germline CDR1 and CDR2: SGHVS and FNYEAQ. The CDR3 here is CASSLPGQGAAGELFF. DNA of the CDR3: TGTGCCAGCAGCTTACCGGGACAGGGGGCAGCCGGGGAGCTGTTTTTT.

The count of this clonotype is one. The chain employs TRBV6-1 and TRBJ2-7; the D gene is possibly TRBD1 (5 bases). CDR3 length: 14 amino acids. CDR1 is MNHNS and CDR2 is SASEGT in the germline V gene. Trimming cost V 2 bases and J 3 bases, with 11 bases left between them. The CDR3 DNA reads TGTGCCAGCAGTGAAAGTAGCAGGGACTACGAGCAGTACTTC. Translation: CASSESSRDYEQYF.

This clonotype came up once. V gene TRBV30 combines with J gene TRBJ2-7; either TRBD1 or TRBD2 may fit D (5 bases each). Germline assignment: CDR1 GTSNPN and CDR2 SVGIG (reference sequence). This CDR3 comprises 15 residues. Trimming stripped 2 bases from V and 0 bases from J, with 14 bases between. CDR3 sequence reads: CAWSLYSGTSYEQYF. The DNA for the CDR3 is TGTGCCTGGAGTTTATATTCCGGGACCTCCTACGAGCAGTACTTC.

The J gene is TRBJ2-7, the V gene TRBV7-9; D possibly corresponds to TRBD2 (6 bases). CDR3 length equals 15 residues. Trimming removed 5 bases at V and 3 bases at J, with 17 bases between. In germline, CDR1 is SEHNR, CDR2 FQNEAQ (reference sequence). CDR3 coding DNA: TGTGCCAGCAGCCCCGGGAGCAATTCTCGCTACGAGCAGTACTTC. Translation: CASSPGSNSRYEQYF.

The V gene is TRBV30, the J gene TRBJ1-1; TRBD1 is a possible D gene (6 bases). The germline CDR1 and CDR2 sequences are GTSNPN and SVGIG (reference sequence). V was pared by 2 bases and J by 6 bases, with 10 bases between. This CDR3 spans 12 amino acids. CDR3 loop: CAWSLAGAEAFF. The CDR3 DNA reads as TGTGCCTGGAGTTTGGCAGGGGCTGAAGCTTTCTTT.

The V call is TRBV7-9, the J call TRBJ2-5; TRBD1 is a possible D gene (5 bases). The CDR3 is made up of 13 amino acids. Germline V gene lookup returns CDR1 SEHNR and CDR2 FQNEAQ (reference sequence). The V end was cut by 5 bases, the J end by 5 bases, with 12 bases between. The CDR3 spells CASSPRQLETQYF. The CDR3 DNA sequence: TGTGCCAGCAGCCCCCGACAGTTGGAGACCCAGTACTTC. The full variable domain, its missing parts supplied by reference TRBV7-9 and TRBJ2-5, is DTGVSQNPRHKITKRGQNVTFRCDPISEHNRLYWYRQTLGQGPEFLTYFQNEAQLEKSRLLSDRFSAERPKGSFSTLEIQRTEQGDSAMYLCASSPRQLETQYFGPGTRLLVL.

The chain recombines TRBV6-1 with TRBJ2-1; 13 positions match TRBD2. The CDR3 spans 21 residues. Germline values: CDR1 MNHNS, CDR2 SASEGT. V shed 2 bases and J 0 bases; nucleotides not matched to a gene: 13. The CDR3 region is CASSENWIGGLAGSSYNEQFF. CDR3 in DNA: TGTGCCAGCAGTGAAAACTGGATTGGGGGACTAGCGGGGAGCTCCTACAATGAGCAGTTCTTC.

This rearrangement joins TRBV6-1 to TRBJ2-7, with 8 bases lining up with TRBD2. V lost 4 bases, J lost 0 bases, and 8 bases stayed unmatched. The germline V gene encodes CDR1 MNHNS and CDR2 SASEGT. The CDR3 has 16 amino acids. Written as DNA, the CDR3 is TGTGCCAGCAGTGCCCTACTAGCGGATAGCTCCTACGAGCAGTACTTC. Translation gives CASSALLADSSYEQYF.